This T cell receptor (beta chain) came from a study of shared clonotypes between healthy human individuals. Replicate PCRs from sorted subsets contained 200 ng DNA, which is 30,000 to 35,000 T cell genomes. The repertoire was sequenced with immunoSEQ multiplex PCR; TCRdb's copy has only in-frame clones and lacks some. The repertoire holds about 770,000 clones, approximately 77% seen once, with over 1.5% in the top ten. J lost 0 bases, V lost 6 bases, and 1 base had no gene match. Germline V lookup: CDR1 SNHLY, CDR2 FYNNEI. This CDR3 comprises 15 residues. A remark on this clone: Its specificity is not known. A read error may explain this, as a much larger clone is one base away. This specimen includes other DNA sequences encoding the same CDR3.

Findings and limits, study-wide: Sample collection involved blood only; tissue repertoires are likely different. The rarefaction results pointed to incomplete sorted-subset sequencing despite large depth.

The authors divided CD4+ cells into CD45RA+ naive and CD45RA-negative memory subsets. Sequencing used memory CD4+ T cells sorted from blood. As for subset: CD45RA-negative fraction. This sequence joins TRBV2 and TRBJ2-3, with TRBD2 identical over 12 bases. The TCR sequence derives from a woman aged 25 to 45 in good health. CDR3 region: CASRGTSGSTDTQYF. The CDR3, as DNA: TGTGCCAGCAGGGGGACTAGCGGGAGCACAGATACGCAGTATTTT.